The rows below give T cell receptor beta chains drawn from one sample of a study of cytomegalovirus exposure and HLA in healthy donors. Clones were read by immunoSEQ multiplex PCR, and TCRdb kept only the in-frame ones, dropping some. In the table there are roughly 150,000 clones, just under 75% of which are singletons. Sequencing was carried out using PBMCs. The source is a woman younger than 30 in good health and CMV-seronegative. The CDR3 runs from the conserved cysteine through the conserved F or W. Fields, in order: V gene, J gene, clone size, CDR3 protein. Not all rows give a size; the values are once, few, many and, for expanded clones, a class.

V: TRBV6-5; J: TRBJ2-1; size: .; CDR3: CASSPGGSRHNEQFF
V: TRBV4-3; J: TRBJ2-1; size: .; CDR3: CASSRRQGWDEQFF
V: TRBV6-5; J: TRBJ2-1; size: .; CDR3: CASSTGTRRVF
V: TRBV6-6; J: TRBJ2-1; size: .; CDR3: CASSYKRRGGHNEQFF
V: TRBV2; J: TRBJ2-7; size: .; CDR3: CASSDSSYEQYF
V: TRBV28; J: TRBJ1-4; size: few; CDR3: CASSPGQIDEKLFF
V: TRBV27; J: TRBJ1-1; size: .; CDR3: CASSLSDSDTEAFF
V: TRBV18; J: TRBJ1-4; size: .; CDR3: CASSPMTGHTANEKLFF
V: TRBV6-6; J: TRBJ1-1; size: few; CDR3: CASSYSGREAFF
V: TRBV2; J: TRBJ1-6; size: .; CDR3: CASSWDRANSPLHF
V: TRBV10-1; J: TRBJ2-6; size: .; CDR3: CASSESQLTGALFPGANVLTF
V: TRBV5-1; J: TRBJ1-6; size: .; CDR3: CASSLGAHARSPLHF
V: TRBV7-9; J: TRBJ1-1; size: few; CDR3: CASSSEGASAEAFF
V: TRBV6-1; J: TRBJ1-2; size: once; CDR3: CASSGQASGYTF
V: TRBV13; J: TRBJ2-7; size: .; CDR3: CASSLQAGWEQYF
V: TRBV4-2; J: TRBJ2-1; size: few; CDR3: CASSQDWVQGYNEQFF
V: TRBV5-4; J: TRBJ1-1; size: few; CDR3: CASSPSGGPMNTEAFF
V: TRBV2; J: TRBJ1-1; size: few; CDR3: CASSVQGRVNTEAFF
V: TRBV27; J: TRBJ2-7; size: .; CDR3: CASSLTSGGSLGEQYF
V: TRBV18; J: TRBJ1-1; size: .; CDR3: CASSPRTGGGMGTEAFF
V: TRBV7-9; J: TRBJ1-1; size: .; CDR3: CASSLGTGRYTEAFF
V: TRBV7-2; J: TRBJ2-7; size: few; CDR3: CASSLQGQGVNEQYF
V: TRBV5-1; J: TRBJ2-7; size: .; CDR3: CASSLSGSSYEQYF
V: TRBV5-1; J: TRBJ2-7; size: .; CDR3: CASSLGVGHLYEQYF